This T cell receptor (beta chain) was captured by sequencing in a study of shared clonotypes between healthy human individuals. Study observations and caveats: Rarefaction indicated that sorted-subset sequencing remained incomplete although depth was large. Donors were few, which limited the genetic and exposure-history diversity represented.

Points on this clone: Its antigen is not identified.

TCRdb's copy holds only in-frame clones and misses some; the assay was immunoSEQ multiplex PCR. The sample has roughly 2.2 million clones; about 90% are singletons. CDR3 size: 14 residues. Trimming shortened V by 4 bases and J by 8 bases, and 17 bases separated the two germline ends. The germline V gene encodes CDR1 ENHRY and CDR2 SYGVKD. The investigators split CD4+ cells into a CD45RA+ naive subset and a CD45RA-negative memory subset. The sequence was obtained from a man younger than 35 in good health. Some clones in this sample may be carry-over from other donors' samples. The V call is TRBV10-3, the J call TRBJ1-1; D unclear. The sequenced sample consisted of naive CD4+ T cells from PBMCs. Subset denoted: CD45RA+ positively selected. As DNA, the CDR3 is TGTGCCATCAGTGCTTCTTTAGCCTTAGGCGAAGCTTTCTTT. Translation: CAISASLALGEAFF.